This entry describes one T cell receptor (beta chain). CDR3 length: 15 residues. CDR1 and CDR2 (germline): MNHEY, SMNVEV (reference sequence). With 5 bases removed from V and 0 bases from J, the gap between germline ends came to 11 bases. This sample was taken from a study of cytomegalovirus exposure and HLA in healthy donors. The data were produced by immunoSEQ multiplex PCR, yet TCRdb's version contains in-frame clones alone and is incomplete. Here the sample spans about 69,000 clones, 96% being singletons. The chain recombines TRBV27 with TRBJ2-1; D gene unclear. Sequenced: PBMCs. The source is a woman between 18 and 30 years old in good health and CMV-seropositive. The DNA of the CDR3 is TGTGCCAGCAGTAGACTTCCGAGCTCCTACAATGAGCAGTTCTTC. Translation: CASSRLPSSYNEQFF.